This is a list of T cell receptor beta chains from one sample in a study of STAT5B mutations in CD4+ large granular lymphocyte leukemia. The protocol was immunoSEQ multiplex PCR, while the TCRdb copy is restricted to in-frame clones and leaves out a portion. Of about 4,900 clones in the sample, almost 90% were seen once. The sequenced sample was PBMCs. These TCRs come from a man aged 40-55 years with CD4+ T-cell large granular lymphocyte leukemia. CDR3s include the opening cysteine and the closing phenylalanine or tryptophan. D genes are given only for firm matches. Clone size is given for some rows only: seen once, a few or many times, or a class if the clone is expanded.

len | d_gene | abundance | j_gene | v_gene | CDR3aa | CDR3nt
15 | NA | NA | TRBJ2-2 | TRBV6-1 | CASSERARTPGELFF | TGTGCCAGCAGTGAACGGGCCAGAACCCCCGGGGAGCTGTTTTTT
16 | TRBD1 | NA | TRBJ1-2 | TRBV6-6 | CASSLTGVPLNHGYTF | TGTGCCAGCAGTTTGACAGGGGTCCCCCTTAATCATGGCTACACCTTC
15 | NA | once | TRBJ2-3 | TRBV11-3 | CASSLRAGLTDTQYF | TGTGCCAGCAGCTTACGAGCGGGCCTGACAGATACGCAGTATTTT
17 | TRBD2 | NA | TRBJ2-7 | TRBV5-4 | CASSKGLAGANSYEQYF | TGTGCCAGCAGCAAGGGACTAGCGGGAGCAAATTCCTACGAGCAGTACTTC
15 | NA | NA | TRBJ1-6 | TRBV6-6 | CASSPSSGQESPLHF | TGTGCCAGCAGTCCTTCTTCAGGCCAGGAATCACCCCTCCACTTT
18 | NA | NA | TRBJ1-4 | TRBV7-8 | CASSLETGSSTTNEKLFF | TGTGCCAGCAGCTTAGAAACAGGGAGCTCTACAACTAATGAAAAACTGTTTTTT
13 | NA | few | TRBJ1-4 | TRBV5-5 | CASSLVGPEKLFF | TGTGCCAGCAGCTTGGTGGGCCCCGAAAAACTGTTTTTT
15 | TRBD1 | NA | TRBJ2-7 | TRBV4-1 | CASSQETGGGYEQYF | TGCGCCAGCAGCCAAGAGACAGGGGGCGGCTACGAGCAGTACTTC
13 | TRBD1 | few | TRBJ1-5 | TRBV2 | CASKGTGNQPQHF | TGTGCCAGCAAAGGGACAGGGAATCAGCCCCAGCATTTT
13 | NA | NA | TRBJ2-5 | TRBV19 | CASSQGIQETQYF | TGTGCCAGTAGCCAGGGGATCCAAGAGACCCAGTACTTC
18 | TRBD1 | NA | TRBJ2-1 | TRBV15 | CATSRDLIGQGAYNEQFF | TGTGCCACCAGCAGAGATCTGATAGGACAGGGTGCCTACAATGAGCAGTTCTTC
14 | NA | NA | TRBJ2-1 | TRBV19 | CASSSQSLGNEQFF | TGTGCCAGTAGTTCTCAATCACTGGGGAATGAGCAGTTCTTC
13 | NA | NA | TRBJ1-1 | TRBV2 | CASSDSGGNEAFF | TGTGCCAGCAGTGACTCCGGAGGGAACGAAGCTTTCTTT
15 | TRBD1 | NA | TRBJ1-3 | TRBV19 | CASSLDRESGNTIYF | TGTGCCAGTAGTCTCGACAGGGAGTCTGGAAACACCATATATTTT
14 | NA | NA | TRBJ1-6 | TRBV6-5 | CASTERTDNSPLHF | TGTGCCAGCACCGAACGGACAGATAATTCACCCCTCCACTTT
11 | NA | NA | TRBJ1-2 | TRBV9 | CASSVNYGYTF | TGTGCCAGCAGCGTAAACTATGGCTACACCTTC
16 | NA | NA | TRBJ1-2 | TRBV6-1 | CASSEALEKRLHGYTF | TGTGCCAGCAGTGAAGCGCTGGAGAAGAGGCTGCATGGCTACACCTTC
15 | NA | NA | TRBJ2-3 | TRBV28 | CASSAPSGLTDTQYF | TGTGCCAGCAGTGCCCCCAGCGGACTCACAGATACGCAGTATTTT
12 | NA | NA | TRBJ1-2 | TRBV6-5 | CASSSYNYGYTF | TGTGCCAGCAGTTCATACAACTATGGCTACACCTTC
15 | NA | few | TRBJ1-5 | TRBV4-1 | CASSQDRGLSQPQHF | TGCGCCAGCAGCCAAGACAGGGGCTTGAGTCAGCCCCAGCATTTT
16 | TRBD1 | NA | TRBJ2-1 | TRBV7-9 | CASSPGGSSSYNEQFF | TGTGCCAGCAGTCCAGGGGGTTCAAGCTCCTACAATGAGCAGTTCTTC
14 | NA | NA | TRBJ2-5 | TRBV18 | CASSPRGSGETQYF | TGTGCCAGCTCACCACGGGGATCCGGAGAGACCCAGTACTTC
13 | TRBD1 | NA | TRBJ2-7 | TRBV10-1 | CASGRGIDLEQYF | TGCGCCAGCGGCAGGGGGATCGATTTGGAGCAGTACTTC
11 | NA | few | TRBJ2-2 | TRBV11-3 | CASSSTGELFF | TGTGCCAGCAGCTCGACCGGGGAGCTGTTTTTT
15 | NA | NA | TRBJ1-6 | TRBV7-6 | CASSLSTAHNSPLHF | TGTGCCAGCAGCTTAAGCACAGCTCATAATTCACCCCTCCACTTT
13 | TRBD1 | NA | TRBJ2-7 | TRBV2 | CASRRTGALEQYF | TGTGCCAGCAGAAGGACAGGGGCCCTCGAGCAGTACTTC
16 | TRBD2 | NA | TRBJ2-7 | TRBV5-1 | CASSLVALAGPREQYF | TGCGCCAGCAGCTTAGTGGCACTAGCGGGCCCGCGCGAGCAGTACTTC
12 | NA | NA | TRBJ1-5 | TRBV28 | CASSWTDQPQHF | TGTGCCAGCAGCTGGACAGATCAGCCCCAGCATTTT
16 | NA | NA | TRBJ1-6 | TRBV5-5 | CASSFPGALGNSPLHF | TGTGCCAGCAGCTTCCCAGGGGCTCTCGGTAATTCACCCCTCCACTTT
13 | NA | NA | TRBJ1-2 | TRBV7-9 | CASSLAGESGYTF | TGTGCCAGCAGCTTAGCTGGGGAGAGCGGCTACACCTTC
16 | TRBD1 | NA | TRBJ1-6 | TRBV6-6 | CASRDQDRGNSSPLHF | TGTGCCAGCAGGGACCAAGACAGGGGTAATAGTTCACCCCTCCACTTT
14 | NA | NA | TRBJ2-7 | TRBV5-1 | CASSLVSQYYEQYF | TGCGCCAGCAGCTTGGTATCGCAGTACTACGAGCAGTACTTC
14 | TRBD1 | NA | TRBJ1-6 | TRBV2 | CASRDRGFDSPLHF | TGTGCCAGCAGGGACAGGGGGTTTGATTCACCCCTCCACTTT
13 | NA | NA | TRBJ1-2 | TRBV30 | CAWSVPGFYGYTF | TGTGCCTGGAGTGTACCCGGGTTCTATGGCTACACCTTC
15 | TRBD2 | NA | TRBJ2-1 | TRBV11-3 | CASSLGGGSYNEQFF | TGTGCCAGCAGCTTAGGCGGGGGGTCCTACAATGAGCAGTTCTTC
16 | TRBD2 | once | TRBJ2-2 | TRBV5-1 | CASSLAGGQNTGELFF | TGCGCCAGCAGTTTAGCGGGGGGGCAGAACACCGGGGAGCTGTTTTTT
13 | NA | NA | TRBJ2-2 | TRBV30 | CACREFYTGELFF | TGTGCCTGCCGCGAGTTCTACACCGGGGAGCTGTTTTTT
18 | NA | NA | TRBJ1-4 | TRBV19 | CASSIGWKGRAANEKLFF | TGTGCCAGTAGTATAGGATGGAAGGGCCGGGCGGCTAATGAAAAACTGTTTTTT
17 | TRBD1 | NA | TRBJ2-2 | TRBV5-4 | CASRHFQGAANTGELFF | TGTGCCAGCAGGCACTTCCAGGGGGCGGCGAACACCGGGGAGCTGTTTTTT
16 | NA | NA | TRBJ1-4 | TRBV19 | CASGHKGVATNEKLFF | TGTGCCAGTGGCCATAAGGGTGTAGCAACTAATGAAAAACTGTTTTTT
13 | TRBD1 | NA | TRBJ2-3 | TRBV7-2 | CASTGQGRDTQYF | TGTGCCAGCACGGGACAGGGGAGAGATACGCAGTATTTT
17 | TRBD1 | NA | TRBJ1-2 | TRBV5-4 | CASSLAGVQGGTRGYTF | TGTGCCAGCAGCTTGGCGGGGGTACAGGGGGGCACTCGGGGCTACACCTTC
12 | NA | once | TRBJ1-1 | TRBV18 | CASSLGNTEAFF | TGTGCCAGCTCCCTCGGGAACACTGAAGCTTTCTTT
13 | NA | once | TRBJ1-2 | TRBV5-5 | CASSLRGDYGYTF | TGTGCCAGCAGCTTGAGGGGGGACTATGGCTACACCTTC
15 | NA | NA | TRBJ1-4 | TRBV6-5 | CASSNEGRAQEKLFF | TGTGCCAGCAGTAACGAGGGCAGGGCGCAAGAAAAACTGTTTTTT
16 | NA | NA | TRBJ2-7 | TRBV6-5 | CASSYGTGVESYEQYF | TGTGCCAGCAGTTACGGTACGGGGGTCGAATCCTACGAGCAGTACTTC